This T cell receptor (beta chain) was obtained from a study of blood T cell repertoires in COVID-19. The overall study: Sites across the United States, Italy and Spain contributed samples from acute and convalescent COVID-19.

The CDR3 consists of 15 residues. CDR1 is SGHTA and CDR2 is FQGNSA in the germline V gene. V was clipped by 5 bases and J by 5 bases; unmatched bases: 9. Seattle's cohort entered during active infection and was followed longitudinally. Original processing notes: From reference gene primer amplification, estimates of nucleated cell counts were derived. Method: immunoSEQ multiplex PCR; TCRdb's copy keeps in-frame clones and lacks some. From that table come the V and J calls and clone size; the DNA was used to work out D and trimming. Of approximately 500,000 clones listed, about 88% are singletons. Sequenced: peripheral blood. This sequence originates from a woman aged 45-59 years with COVID-19, enrolled during active disease. The chain carries TRBV7-2 and TRBJ2-3, with 8 bases that match TRBD2. The CDR3 protein is CASSVRAGGGDTQYF. As DNA, the CDR3 is TGTGCCAGCAGCGTAAGGGCGGGGGGCGGAGATACGCAGTATTTT.